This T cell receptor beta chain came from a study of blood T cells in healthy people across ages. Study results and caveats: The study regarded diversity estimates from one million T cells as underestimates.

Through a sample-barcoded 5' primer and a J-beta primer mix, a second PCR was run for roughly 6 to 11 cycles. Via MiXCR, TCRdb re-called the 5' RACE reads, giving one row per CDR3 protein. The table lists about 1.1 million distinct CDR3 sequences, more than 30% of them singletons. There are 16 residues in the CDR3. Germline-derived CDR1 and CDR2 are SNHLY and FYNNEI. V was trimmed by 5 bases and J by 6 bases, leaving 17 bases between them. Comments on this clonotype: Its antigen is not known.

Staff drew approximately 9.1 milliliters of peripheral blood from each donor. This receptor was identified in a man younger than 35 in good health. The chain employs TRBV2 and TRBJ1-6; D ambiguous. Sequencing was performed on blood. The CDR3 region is CASSQYGEVFNSPLHF. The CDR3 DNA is TGTGCCAGCAGTCAATACGGCGAGGTCTTTAATTCACCCCTCCACTTT. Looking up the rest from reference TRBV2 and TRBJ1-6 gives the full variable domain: EPEVTQTPSHQVTQMGQEVILRCVPISNHLYFYWYRQILGQKVEFLVSFYNNEISEKSEIFDDQFSVERPDGSNFTLKIRSTKLEDSAMYFCASSQYGEVFNSPLHFGNGTRLTVT.